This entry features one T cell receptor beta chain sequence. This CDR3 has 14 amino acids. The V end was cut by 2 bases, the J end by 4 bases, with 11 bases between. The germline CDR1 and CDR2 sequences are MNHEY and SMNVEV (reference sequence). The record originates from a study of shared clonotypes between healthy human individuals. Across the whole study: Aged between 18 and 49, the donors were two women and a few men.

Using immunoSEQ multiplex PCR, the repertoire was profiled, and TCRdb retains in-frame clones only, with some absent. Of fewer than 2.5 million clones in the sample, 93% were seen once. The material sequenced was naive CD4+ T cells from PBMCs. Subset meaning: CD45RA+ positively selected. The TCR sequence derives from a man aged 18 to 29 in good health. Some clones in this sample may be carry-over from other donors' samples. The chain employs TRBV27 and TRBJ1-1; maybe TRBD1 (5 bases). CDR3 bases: TGTGCCAGCAGTTTAAGGGGTTGGATCACTGAAGCTTTCTTT. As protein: CASSLRGWITEAFF.